The next 13 T cell receptor beta chains were all read from a single sample in a study of regulatory T cells in long-lasting Graves disease. Documented time point: persistent/refractory GD, antithyroid drugs over 5 years with positive TRAb. Following extraction of RNA from PBMCs, that RNA was used to make the TCR library. CDR3 regions were amplified by Arm-PCR using iRepertoire HTBI primers to build TCR beta libraries. Via MiXCR, TCRdb re-called the multiplex PCR reads, giving one row per CDR3 protein. This table has more than 350,000 distinct CDR3 sequences, about 21% appearing once. The input for sequencing was peripheral blood mononuclear cells (PBMCs), taken when the disease was refractory, from a patient treated with antithyroid drugs. The receptors originated from a female donor with Graves disease.

This clonotype appeared a single time. This chain uses TRBV4-1 with TRBJ2-7, with 9 bases matching TRBD1. The CDR3 is made up of 14 amino acids. V shed 6 bases, J shed 3 bases, and the junction held 6 bases outside the gene matches. Germline assignment: CDR1 MGHRA and CDR2 YSYEKL. The CDR3 DNA reads TGCGCCAGCAGTGGACAGGGGATTATCTACGAGCAGTACTTC. It yields the protein CASSGQGIIYEQYF.

The table lists this clonotype with many counts. The gene calls are TRBV7-2 and TRBJ1-1; unclear D gene. The V and J ends lost 8 bases and 0 bases respectively, with 13 bases between them. From germline, CDR1 is SGHTA and CDR2 FQGNSA. The CDR3 is made up of 14 amino acids. The CDR3 loop reads CASGKALMNTEAFF. The CDR3 region has the DNA TGTGCCAGCGGGAAGGCCCTCATGAACACTGAAGCTTTCTTT. Supplemented by reference TRBV7-2 and TRBJ1-1, the full variable domain reads GAGVSQSPSNKVTEKGKDVELRCDPISGHTALYWYRQSLGQGLEFLIYFQGNSAPDKSGLPSDRFSAERTGGSVSTLTIQRTQQEDSAVYLCASGKALMNTEAFFGQGTRLTVV.

The sample holds a few counts of this clonotype. This chain links TRBV28 with TRBJ1-4, with a tentative D call TRBD1 (6 bases). V lost 6 bases, J lost 7 bases, and 15 bases lay in between. The CDR3 runs to 14 residues. The germline V gene has CDR1 MDHEN and CDR2 SYDVKM. The CDR3 coding sequence is TGTGCCAGCAGCATACTAGGGGGTGGTGAAAAACTGTTTTTT. Amino acid sequence: CASSILGGGEKLFF.

This clonotype came up many times. The chain couples TRBV7-2 to TRBJ1-2; 8 nucleotides match TRBD1. Germline trimming cut 5 bases from V and 6 bases from J; bases unmatched to any gene: 11. The CDR3 is 15 amino acids. Germline V gene data show CDR1 as SGHTA and CDR2 as FQGNSA. The CDR3 nucleotides read TGTGCCAGCAGCCCGGTCCGACAGGGGTTGAATGGCTACACCTTC. As protein: CASSPVRQGLNGYTF.

This clonotype was seen more than once but under ten times. The chain couples TRBV5-6 to TRBJ1-2; D is possibly TRBD1 (5 bases). CDR1 is SGHDT, CDR2 YYEEEE, per germline. This CDR3 contains 12 residues. V dropped 4 bases and J dropped 8 bases, with 12 bases sitting between them. The CDR3 nucleotides are TGTGCCAGCAGCCCCGGAGGGGCGGGCTACACCTTC. It is translated as CASSPGGAGYTF.

This clonotype was found many times. The V and J genes are TRBV28 and TRBJ1-5; D is unresolved. V lost 6 bases to trimming and J lost 1 base, with 10 bases between them. The CDR3 covers 14 residues. Germline V gene sequence: CDR1 MDHEN, CDR2 SYDVKM. CDR3 region: CASSIDRSNQPQHF. Written as DNA, the CDR3 is TGTGCCAGCAGCATTGATCGGAGCAATCAGCCCCAGCATTTT.

This clonotype occurred once. V gene TRBV7-9 combines with J gene TRBJ2-5; D remains ambiguous. The germline gives CDR1 SEHNR, CDR2 FQNEAQ (reference sequence). CDR3 length: 14 residues. The V end was cut by 5 bases, the J end by 4 bases, with 14 bases between. CDR3 DNA sequence: TGTGCCAGCAGCCTCCCGAGAGAACGAGAGACCCAGTACTTC. Translation gives CASSLPRERETQYF.

This clonotype came up many times. The gene calls are TRBV28 and TRBJ2-5; tentative D call: TRBD2 (6 bases). Germline CDR1 reads MDHEN; CDR2 reads SYDVKM. V was cut by 3 bases and J by 1 base, with 12 bases left in between. This CDR3 region has 15 residues. The CDR3 sequence: CASSFRGDPQETQYF. The CDR3 DNA reads TGTGCCAGCAGTTTTCGCGGGGACCCCCAAGAGACCCAGTACTTC.

To note about this clonotype: The CDR3 end shows no conserved phenylalanine or tryptophan, and so a read error is likely. The rearrangement links TRBV28 to TRBJ1-6, with D possibly being TRBD1 (5 bases). This CDR3 is 14 amino acids long. V lost 2 bases to trimming and J lost 6 bases, with 8 bases between them. CDR1 and CDR2 (germline): MDHEN, SYDVKM. CDR3 sequence (DNA): TGTGCCAGCAGTTTAACGACAGCTAATTCACCCCTCCACCTT. Protein product: CASSLTTANSPLHL.

In its sample, this clonotype was seen many times. The J gene is TRBJ2-5, the V gene TRBV12-3 or TRBV12-4; D gene ambiguous. The CDR3 is 13 residues long. V lost 3 bases, J lost 1 base, and 6 bases lay in between. The CDR3 region is CASSLFGQETQYF. The CDR3 nucleotides are TGTGCCAGCAGTTTGTTCGGCCAAGAGACCCAGTACTTC.

This clonotype has at least ten counts. The chain carries TRBV27 and TRBJ1-1; a weak D match, TRBD1 (5 bases). Trimming shortened V by 5 bases and J by 4 bases, and 17 bases separated the two germline ends. CDR1 is MNHEY, CDR2 SMNVEV, per germline (reference sequence). There are 15 residues in the CDR3. The CDR3: CASSALGGSGTEAFF. CDR3 DNA sequence: TGTGCCAGCAGTGCCCTGGGGGGGTCCGGCACTGAAGCTTTCTTT.

This clonotype was detected only a few times. A much larger clone differs from this one at a single base, so this may be a read error. V usage is TRBV7-9 and J usage is TRBJ2-2; D uncertain. The CDR3 is made up of 14 amino acids. V lost 5 bases and J lost 1, with 8 bases in between. Germline CDR1 is SEHNR and CDR2 is FQNEAQ (reference sequence). CDR3 in amino acids: CASSQDGNTGELFF. Written as DNA, the CDR3 is TGTGCCAGCAGCCAAGACGGGAACACCGGGGAGCTGTTTTTT. Drawing the rest from reference TRBV7-9 and TRBJ2-2, the complete variable domain is DTGVSQNPRHKITKRGQNVTFRCDPISEHNRLYWYRQTLGQGPEFLTYFQNEAQLEKSRLLSDRFSAERPKGSFSTLEIQRTEQGDSAMYLCASSQDGNTGELFFGEGSRLTVL.

This clonotype was observed a handful of times. The genes are TRBV19 and TRBJ1-2; D not resolved. Trimming removed 5 bases at V and 2 bases at J, with 9 bases between. The CDR3 is 13 amino acids. From germline, CDR1 is LNHDA and CDR2 SQIVND (reference sequence). Written as DNA, the CDR3 is TGTGCCAGTAGTCCCAGGTACAACTATGGCTACACCTTC. Its protein is CASSPRYNYGYTF.